The subject of this entry is one T cell receptor beta chain. This clone's antigen is unknown. Nothing much larger sits one base from this clone, and base qualities are not available. This record comes from a study of OX40 agonist ivuxolimab in advanced cancers. About the study as a whole: Ivuxolimab, which targeted the costimulatory receptor OX40 (CD134), was an agonistic, fully human IgG2 monoclonal antibody. Intravenous ivuxolimab was administered to patients every 2 weeks at six dose levels: 0.01, 0.1, 0.3, 1.5, 3 and 10 mg/kg. Of the approximately 50 dose-escalation patients, hepatocellular carcinoma was present in about 19, melanoma in approximately 15, renal cell carcinoma in 9 and head and neck cancer in 9. In the dose-escalation cohort, roughly 80% of patients were male, and the mean age was approximately 60 years, with a range of about 23 to 90. Prior anti-PD-1, anti-PD-L1 or anti-CTLA-4 therapy was permitted, and checkpoint inhibitors had been received by 40% to 50% of dose-escalation patients. Partial responses occurred in three dose-escalation patients, of whom one had hepatocellular carcinoma and two had cutaneous melanoma. Peripheral TCRbeta sequencing was intended to test whether TCR sequence diversity was altered and clonal T-cell expansion was caused by ivuxolimab. The monotherapy dose-escalation portion (N = 52 patients) of the phase I ivuxolimab trial is reported in the paper. The investigation overall reported the following: At doses of 0.1 to 3.0 mg/kg, clonal expansion of both CD4+ and CD8+ T cells in blood was seen between baseline and week 6. In the 0.1-3.0 mg/kg groups, partial responders had among the lowest normalized peripheral clonal expansion, particularly in CD8+ T cells. The antigen specificity of the clonally expanded peripheral T cells was not determined. Low levels of normalized T-cell clonal expansion were also seen in some patients who did not respond. After ivuxolimab, CD8+ T cells had more expanded clones than CD4+ T cells on average.

V is cut back by 7 bases and J by 2 bases, with 12 bases in the junction unmatched. The CDR1 and CDR2 encoded by the germline V gene are SNHLY and FYNNEI. Its CDR3 holds 16 amino acids, cysteine through phenylalanine. Only the CDR3 region is kept as DNA, spanning 48 bases read in frame from base 1. Genomic DNA was isolated from the sorted cells so that the TCRbeta CDR3 region could be sequenced. TCRbeta CDR3 regions were sequenced using the immunoSEQ Assay. The table was pulled from immuneACCESS by TCRdb, which kept in-frame rearrangements only. Such tables lose some clones; where checked, under half of the loss comes from unresolved V genes, and the rest has no known cause. A total of some 25,000 clones appear in this sample, approximately 86% of them only once. Approximately 40% of the sample rests with the top ten. The trial excluded patients who had a history of autoimmune disease or who were on systemic immunosuppression. Peripheral blood for TCR sequencing was collected from all dose cohorts at baseline, on cycle 4 day 1, and on cycle 7 day 1. Samples came from an open-label, multicenter, first-in-human phase I dose-escalation trial of ivuxolimab. The trial enrolled adults with locally advanced or metastatic head and neck squamous cell, hepatocellular, melanoma or renal cell carcinoma. Before TCR sequencing, CD4+ and CD8+ T cells were separately sorted from peripheral blood.

This sequence originates from an adult with an advanced solid tumor such as melanoma, head and neck, liver or kidney cancer. The chain joins TRBV2 to TRBJ1-1; the junction holds 8 bases that match TRBD1. Sequenced here: CD4+ or CD8+ T cells sorted from blood, sampled in a trial of the OX40 agonist ivuxolimab. The CDR3 has the sequence CASIQTGTGRNTEAFF. The DNA reads as follows: TGTGCCAGCATCCAAACCGGGACAGGAAGAAACACTGAAGCTTTCTTT.